This T cell receptor beta chain was obtained from a study of blood T cell repertoires in COVID-19. CDR1 is LGHNA and CDR2 is YSLEER in the germline V gene. V was clipped by 1 base and J by 1 base, with 10 bases between them. The CDR3 runs 15 residues. TCRdb keeps only in-frame clones here, not all; method: immunoSEQ multiplex PCR. The table includes over 50,000 clones, approximately 86% detected once. The chain joins TRBV4-3 to TRBJ1-2; D possibly corresponds to TRBD1 (5 bases). Sequencing input: peripheral blood. The clonotype originates from a man between 65 and 85 years old with active COVID-19. In DNA form, the CDR3 reads TGCGCCAGCAGCCAAGGACAGCCATATAACTATGGCTACACCTTC. This codes for CASSQGQPYNYGYTF.